A single T cell receptor beta chain is shown here with its context. Its antigen remains unidentified. Every patient had mismatch repair deficiency by PCR or immunohistochemistry. Three pembrolizumab responders had their TCRs sequenced. This record belongs to a study of PD-1 blockade in mismatch repair-deficient tumors. About the research overall: Enrolled about 2013-2017, patients had progressing, pretreated mismatch repair-deficient cancers of 11 to 13 types. Points from the study as a whole: Rapid post-treatment expansion, then contraction, generally preceding radiologic response, marked tumor-resident clones.

V dropped 1 base and J dropped 3; count of bases not matched to a gene: 4. The CDR3 is made up of 14 amino acids. CDR1 SGHRS and CDR2 YFSETQ come from the germline V gene. This table comes from immunoSEQ multiplex PCR, and its TCRdb copy is limited to in-frame clones, with some not included. Of around 50,000 clones listed, around four fifths are singletons. The receptor was derived from an adult with mismatch repair-deficient cancer. This sample comprised peripheral blood, obtained 4 weeks after starting pembrolizumab. This chain uses TRBV5-1 with TRBJ2-7, with 7 bases that match TRBD2. The CDR3 DNA is TGCGCCAGCAGCTTGACTCCGGGAGGCTACGAGCAGTACTTC. This gives the protein CASSLTPGGYEQYF.